Below, 11 T cell receptor beta chains from the same sample are listed, as sequenced in a study of post-analysis software for immune sequencing data. General observations from the study: Controls had lower frequencies than patients of about 5 TRBV segments, which included TRBV5-6, TRBV5-1 and TRBV20-1.

No antigen has been assigned to these receptors. cDNA libraries of TCR beta carried unique molecular identifiers. TCRdb fed the PCR reads into MiXCR, producing one record per CDR3 protein. The sample includes roughly 400,000 distinct CDR3 sequences, 35% to 45% of them seen just once. Sequencing was done on a sample of blood. Every receptor here comes from a girl aged 2 to 9 with multiple sclerosis.

This clonotype was seen only a few times. V is TRBV12-3 or TRBV12-4 and J is TRBJ1-2; no definite D call. This CDR3 has 13 amino acids. V was pared by 4 bases and J by 5 bases, with 11 bases between. CDR3 region: CASSSGPTYGYTF. CDR3 coding DNA: TGTGCCAGCAGTTCTGGCCCAACTTATGGCTACACCTTC.

This rearrangement joins TRBV7-9 to TRBJ1-2, with unresolved D. The ends were cut back, 5 bases at V and 10 bases at J, with 20 bases in the middle. The V gene's germline CDR1 is SEHNR and CDR2 FQNEAQ (reference sequence). This CDR3 comprises 14 residues. CDR3 sequence reads: CASSPSDGMEDYTF. The CDR3 DNA reads TGTGCCAGCAGCCCCTCGGACGGGATGGAGGACTACACCTTC.

A note on this clonotype: It may be a read error: a sequence one base away is much more abundant. The rearrangement joins TRBV6-6 to TRBJ2-7; TRBD2 aligns across 7 bases. The CDR3 consists of 15 residues. Germline V gene data show CDR1 as MNHNY and CDR2 as SVGAGI (reference sequence). V was clipped by 11 bases and J by 5 bases; unmatched bases: 18. CDR3 amino acids: CAGTVGGGPVNEQYF. CDR3 coding DNA: TGTGCCGGCACCGTGGGGGGAGGGCCGGTAAACGAGCAGTACTTC.

The V gene is TRBV6-1, the J gene TRBJ2-1, with a possible D match to TRBD1 (5 bases). V lost 10 bases to trimming and J lost 4 bases, with 20 bases between them. Germline V CDR1 and CDR2: MNHNS, SASEGT. This CDR3 has 15 residues. The CDR3 DNA reads TGTGCCACCACCCAGGGAACGGCACAGTACAATGAGCAGTTCTTC. Residues: CATTQGTAQYNEQFF.

This clonotype was counted only a few times. CDR3 DNA: TGCAGTGCTAGACCATCTAGCGCGGTCCGTTCCAATGAGCAGTTCTTC. Protein product: CSARPSSAVRSNEQFF. The V gene is TRBV20-1, the J gene TRBJ2-1, with D possibly matching TRBD2 (6 bases). Trimming shortened V by 2 bases and J by 6 bases, and 20 bases separated the two germline ends. CDR3 length: 16 amino acids. Germline V gene sequence: CDR1 DFQATT, CDR2 SNEGSKA (reference sequence).

Comment on this clonotype: A much larger clone differs by one base, so this may be a read error. V gene TRBV14 combines with J gene TRBJ2-5; D is perhaps TRBD2 (5 bases). With 0 bases removed from V and 11 bases from J, the gap between germline ends came to 16 bases. The CDR3 runs to 14 residues. Germline values: CDR1 SGHDN, CDR2 FVKESK. The CDR3 DNA sequence: TGTGCCAGCAGCCAAGATTTATCGGGGAATGAGCAGTACTTC. This sequence encodes CASSQDLSGNEQYF.

V and J are TRBV3-1 and TRBJ2-7; D could derive from TRBD1 or TRBD2 (5 bases each). The CDR3 consists of 13 residues. From germline, CDR1 is LGHDT and CDR2 YNNKEL (reference sequence). Trimming removed 2 bases at V and 6 bases at J, with 11 bases between. In DNA form, the CDR3 reads TGTGCCAGCAGCCAATTCTCGGGGACCGAGCAGTACTTC. It yields the protein CASSQFSGTEQYF.

The gene calls are TRBV27 and TRBJ1-2; D is possibly TRBD1 (5 bases). Trimming stripped 7 bases from V and 8 bases from J, with 20 bases between. This CDR3 is built from 14 residues. Per the germline V gene, CDR1 is MNHEY and CDR2 is SMNVEV (reference sequence). This CDR3 reads CASKSFGDADGYTF. For the CDR3, the DNA is TGTGCCAGCAAATCTTTCGGGGACGCCGACGGCTACACCTTC.

The chain employs TRBV3-1 and TRBJ2-7, with 7 bases lining up with TRBD1. Germline CDR1 and CDR2: LGHDT and YNNKEL (reference sequence). V trimming: 1 base; J trimming: 9 bases; junction bases outside the gene matches: 12. The CDR3 consists of 15 residues. CDR3 nucleotides: TGTGCCAGCAGCCAAGGAGTAACAACAGGGGTCGGGCAGTACTTC. Its translation: CASSQGVTTGVGQYF.

This sequence joins TRBV3-1 and TRBJ2-1; tentative D call: TRBD2 (7 bases). CDR1 is LGHDT and CDR2 is YNNKEL in the germline V gene (reference sequence). The CDR3 runs 17 residues. The V end was cut by 0 bases, the J end by 6 bases, with 18 bases between. The CDR3 nucleotides are TGTGCCAGCAGCCAAGATCAGCTAACGGGGGGCATCAATGAGCAGTTCTTC. It encodes CASSQDQLTGGINEQFF.

The V gene is TRBV7-8, the J gene TRBJ1-2; D might be TRBD1 (5 bases). Between the trimmed V and J ends, which lost 5 bases and 3 bases, there was a span of 16 bases. Germline values: CDR1 SGHVS, CDR2 FQNEAQ. This CDR3 contains 15 residues. The CDR3 reads CASSPRVREDYGYTF. The CDR3 coding sequence is TGTGCCAGCAGCCCTCGGGTCAGGGAAGACTATGGCTACACCTTC.